This T cell receptor beta chain is from a study of T-cell reconstitution after alpha-beta-depleted transplantation in children. This clonotype was detected many times. Unique molecular identifiers were used in preparing the TCRbeta library. MiXCR, applied by TCRdb to the PCR reads, yields one record per CDR3 protein. The sample shows tens of thousands of distinct CDR3 sequences, about 11% of them seen only once. The V end was cut by 1 base, the J end by 3 bases, with 9 bases between. This CDR3 comprises 13 residues. Per the germline V gene, CDR1 is DFQATT and CDR2 is SNEGSKA (reference sequence). The TCR comes from a human donor who donated a stem cell graft to a child with chronic granulomatous disease. Here the sequenced sample was PBMCs from the stem cell graft donor, taken from the stem cell graft. J is TRBJ1-1 and V is TRBV20-1; no reliable D call. The CDR3 here is CSARGASYTEAFF. CDR3 bases: TGCAGTGCTAGAGGGGCATCTTACACTGAAGCTTTCTTT.